This T cell receptor (beta chain) came from a study of regulatory T cells in long-lasting Graves disease. CDR3 regions were amplified by Arm-PCR using iRepertoire HTBI primers to build TCR beta libraries. TCRdb recomputed calls from the multiplex PCR reads with MiXCR, one row per CDR3 protein. Of about 370,000 distinct CDR3 sequences detected, 15% to 17% appear once; the ten largest clones hold about 20%. A note on this clonotype: The antigen remains undetermined.

Germline values: CDR1 SGHTA, CDR2 FQGTGA. Trimming removed 7 bases from V and 1 base from J; junction bases left unmatched: 0. The length of the CDR3 is 13 residues. Study-wide points: Reduced TCR diversity was observed in persistent Graves' patients versus newly diagnosed patients. Persistent disease exhibited a predilection for TRBV28, TRBJ1-2 and TRBJ2-5.

As to time point: newly diagnosed GD, antithyroid drugs for less than 3 months. PBMCs were the source of the RNA used for TCR sequencing. The receptor was derived from a female donor with Graves disease. Sequenced here: peripheral blood mononuclear cells (PBMCs), sampled at new diagnosis, from a patient treated with antithyroid drugs. The chain has TRBV7-3 and TRBJ2-3; TRBD2 matches 9 bases. The CDR3: CASTSGGTDTQYF. The CDR3 region has the DNA TGTGCCAGCACTAGCGGGGGCACAGATACGCAGTATTTT.